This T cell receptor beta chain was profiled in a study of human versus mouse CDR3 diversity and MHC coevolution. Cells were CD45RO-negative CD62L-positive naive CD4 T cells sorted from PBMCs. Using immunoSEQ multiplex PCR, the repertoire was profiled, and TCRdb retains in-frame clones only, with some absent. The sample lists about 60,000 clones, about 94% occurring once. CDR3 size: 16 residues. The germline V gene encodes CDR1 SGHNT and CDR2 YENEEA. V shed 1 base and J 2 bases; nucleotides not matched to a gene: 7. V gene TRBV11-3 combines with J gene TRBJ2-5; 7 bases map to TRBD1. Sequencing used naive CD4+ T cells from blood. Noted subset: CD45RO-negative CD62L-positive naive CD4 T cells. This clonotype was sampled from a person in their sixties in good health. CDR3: CASSLGTGWDQETQYF. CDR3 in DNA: TGTGCCAGCAGCTTAGGGACAGGCTGGGATCAAGAGACCCAGTACTTC.